A single sample gave rise to the 17 T cell receptor beta chains below, sequenced in a study of Tregs in tolerant kidney transplant recipients. Their recognized antigens are unknown. Method: immunoSEQ multiplex PCR; TCRdb's copy keeps in-frame clones and lacks some. The sample holds some 15,000 clones; about two thirds are singletons and the top ten take 3% to 3.5%. The sample comprised Tregs from blood cultured with allogeneic cells. Receptors originate from a human donor in good health.

The chain has TRBV7-3 and TRBJ2-1; TRBD2 aligns across 12 bases. CDR1 is SGHTA and CDR2 is FQGTGA in the germline V gene. J was trimmed by 9 bases and V by 5 bases; bases with no gene match: 8. The CDR3 has 15 residues. CDR3 in amino acids: CASSPGTSGWTEQFF. CDR3 nucleotide sequence: TGTGCCAGCAGCCCCGGGACTAGCGGGTGGACTGAGCAGTTCTTC.

This chain joins TRBV28 and TRBJ2-3; no clear D. The CDR3 totals 14 residues. Per germline, CDR1 MDHEN and CDR2 SYDVKM. The V and J ends lost 2 bases and 1 base respectively, with 7 bases between them. CDR3 loop: CASSLPQGTDTQYF. The CDR3 DNA sequence: TGTGCCAGCAGTTTACCCCAAGGCACAGATACGCAGTATTTT. Supplemented by reference TRBV28 and TRBJ2-3, the full variable domain reads DVKVTQSSRYLVKRTGEKVFLECVQDMDHENMFWYRQDPGLGLRLIYFSYDVKMKEKGDIPEGYSVSREKKERFSLILESASTNQTSMYLCASSLPQGTDTQYFGPGTRLTVL.

The V gene is TRBV19, the J gene TRBJ1-2, with no clear D. The CDR3 is 12 residues long. Trimming stripped 2 bases from V and 2 bases from J, with 3 bases between. The germline gives CDR1 LNHDA, CDR2 SQIVND (reference sequence). The CDR3 region is CASSIQNYGYTF. The DNA for the CDR3 is TGTGCCAGTAGTATACAAAACTATGGCTACACCTTC.

This clone is judged medium-sized. V and J are TRBV4-1 and TRBJ1-2; the D gene is possibly TRBD1 (5 bases). Germline loops: CDR1 MGHRA, CDR2 YSYEKL. Trimming removed 1 base at V and 1 base at J, with 13 bases between. The CDR3 is 16 residues long. The CDR3 sequence: CASSQGPGKGNYGYTF. CDR3 nucleotides: TGCGCCAGCAGCCAAGGGCCAGGGAAAGGTAACTATGGCTACACCTTC.

In its sample, this clone was seen a few times. The rearrangement joins TRBV6-6 to TRBJ1-2; D might be TRBD1 (5 bases). V lost 9 bases, J lost 8 bases, and 13 bases lay in between. Germline loops: CDR1 MNHNY, CDR2 SVGAGI (reference sequence). This CDR3 is 11 amino acids long. CDR3 protein: CASTGTKGYTF. The CDR3 bases are TGTGCCAGTACCGGGACGAAAGGCTACACCTTC.

The V call is TRBV5-4, the J call TRBJ2-3; TRBD2 matches at 8 bases. The CDR3 covers 17 residues. The junction had 14 bases not matched to a gene; V was cut back by 2 bases and J by 6 bases. CDR1 is SGHNT, CDR2 YYREEE, per germline (reference sequence). The CDR3: CASSFPPSGRVGDTQYF. CDR3 DNA sequence: TGTGCCAGCAGCTTCCCCCCAAGCGGGAGAGTGGGGGATACGCAGTATTTT. Drawing the rest from reference TRBV5-4 and TRBJ2-3, the complete variable domain is ETGVTQSPTHLIKTRGQQVTLRCSSQSGHNTVSWYQQALGQGPQFIFQYYREEENGRGNFPPRFSGLQFPNYSSELNVNALELDDSALYLCASSFPPSGRVGDTQYFGPGTRLTVL.

This clone showed up just a few times. This chain connects TRBV19 to TRBJ2-7; the match to TRBD2 covers 7 bases. With 0 bases clipped from V and 2 bases from J, the junction kept 7 bases outside the gene matches. Germline V gives CDR1 LNHDA, CDR2 SQIVND (reference sequence). The CDR3 consists of 16 residues. The CDR3, as DNA: TGTGCCAGTAGTATAGAAAGTGGACTAGTCCCCTACGAGCAGTACTTC. This sequence encodes CASSIESGLVPYEQYF.

The J gene is TRBJ1-6, the V gene TRBV2; 7 positions agree with TRBD1. V dropped 6 bases and J dropped 7; count of bases not matched to a gene: 3. CDR3 length: 13 residues. Germline V gene sequence: CDR1 SNHLY, CDR2 FYNNEI. CDR3 in amino acids: CASRGTVNSPLHF. The CDR3 nucleotides are TGTGCCAGCAGGGGGACAGTAAATTCACCCCTCCACTTT.

The table lists this clone with a few counts. This sequence joins TRBV7-2 and TRBJ2-3, with a possible D match to TRBD1 (6 bases). Germline V CDR1 and CDR2: SGHTA, FQGNSA. The CDR3 spans 17 residues. Trimming left V 2 bases short and J 5 bases short, with 20 bases between. CDR3 in amino acids: CASSLRQGRWTVDTQYF. The CDR3 DNA follows: TGTGCCAGCAGCTTAAGGCAGGGGCGTTGGACCGTAGATACGCAGTATTTT.

The rearrangement uses TRBV5-4 and TRBJ2-7; D gene unclear. Germline assignment: CDR1 SGHNT and CDR2 YYREEE (reference sequence). The V and J ends lost 4 bases and 3 bases respectively, with 5 bases between them. The CDR3 contains 11 residues. The CDR3 nucleotides are TGTGCCAGCAGCAGCCACTACGAGCAGTACTTC. Protein sequence: CASSSHYEQYF.

This sequence joins TRBV2 and TRBJ2-5; D is possibly TRBD2 (6 bases). The ends were cut back, 3 bases at V and 3 bases at J, with 17 bases in the middle. Germline assignment: CDR1 SNHLY and CDR2 FYNNEI. There are 16 residues in the CDR3. CDR3 in DNA: TGTGCCAGCAGTGATGGGCAGGGAGGCCTTAAAGAGACCCAGTACTTC. Its translation: CASSDGQGGLKETQYF.

V is TRBV5-4 and J is TRBJ2-3; a weak D match, TRBD1 (5 bases). The germline V gene has CDR1 SGHNT and CDR2 YYREEE (reference sequence). The CDR3 has 15 amino acids. Trimming pared 0 bases from V and 0 bases from J, leaving 8 bases between. In DNA form, the CDR3 reads TGTGCCAGCAGCTTGGGACAGTTAAGCACAGATACGCAGTATTTT. Translating it yields CASSLGQLSTDTQYF.

The chain links TRBV19 to TRBJ2-6, with D perhaps TRBD1 (6 bases). Germline V CDR1 and CDR2: LNHDA, SQIVND (reference sequence). V was cut by 7 bases and J by 2 bases, with 12 bases left in between. The CDR3 has 15 amino acids. This CDR3 reads CASTYRAAGANVLTF. For the CDR3, the DNA is TGTGCCAGTACCTACAGGGCTGCTGGGGCCAACGTCCTGACTTTC.

The chain carries TRBV5-1 and TRBJ2-3; the match to TRBD1 covers 8 bases. Germline lookup yields CDR1 SGHRS and CDR2 YFSETQ. There are 15 residues in the CDR3. Trimming removed 0 bases from V and 5 bases from J; junction bases left unmatched: 5. The CDR3 spells CASSLETGVKDTQYF. The CDR3 coding sequence is TGCGCCAGCAGCTTGGAGACAGGGGTAAAAGATACGCAGTATTTT.

There are a few counts of this clone. The chain recombines TRBV11-3 with TRBJ2-7; D ambiguous. Germline assignment: CDR1 SGHNT and CDR2 YENEEA. The V and J ends lost 3 bases and 4 bases respectively, with 16 bases between them. The CDR3 extends over 15 amino acids. The CDR3 region is CASSFQERKTYEQYF. The CDR3, as DNA: TGTGCCAGCAGCTTCCAGGAGCGCAAAACATACGAGCAGTACTTC. Combining the CDR3 with reference TRBV11-3 and TRBJ2-7 gives the whole variable domain EAGVVQSPRYKIIEKKQPVAFWCNPISGHNTLYWYLQNLGQGPELLIRYENEEAVDDSQLPKDRFSAERLKGVDSTLKIQPAELGDSAVYLCASSFQERKTYEQYFGPGTRLTVT.

This clone is deemed medium-sized. The same CDR3 can be traced to other DNA sequences in this sample. The V call is TRBV6-5, the J call TRBJ1-1; no definite D call. Germline V gives CDR1 MNHEY, CDR2 SVGAGI. Trimming removed 6 bases from V and 3 bases from J, with 8 bases in between. This CDR3 has 12 residues. This CDR3 reads CASSRGDTEAFF. The CDR3 DNA reads TGTGCCAGCAGCCGCGGGGACACTGAAGCTTTCTTT.

This clone was seen only a few times. The chain carries TRBV5-3 and TRBJ2-3, with 11 bases that match TRBD1. TRBV5-3 has ORF status, its function being uncertain. There are 18 residues in the CDR3. Unmatched junction bases numbered 10, after V lost 0 bases and J lost 4 bases. The CDR3 reads CARSLAERTGGASDTQYF. The CDR3 region has the DNA TGTGCCAGAAGCTTGGCTGAAAGGACAGGGGGCGCTTCAGATACGCAGTATTTT.